Each of the 5 T cell receptor beta chains below was sequenced from the same sample in a study of T cells in Graves' hyperthyroidism and ophthalmopathy. Researchers took RNA transcripts and amplified the TCR beta CDR3 regions from them. The TCR CDR3 was amplified in a first-round RT-PCR using the HTBI primer set. TCRdb reprocessed the multiplex PCR reads via MiXCR and lists one record per CDR3 protein. The table includes nearly 750,000 distinct CDR3 sequences, roughly 32% detected once. The sequenced sample consisted of blood. The receptor source for this set is a woman aged 40 to 49 with Graves' hyperthyroidism.

This chain joins TRBV29-1 and TRBJ1-5; TRBD1 matches 7 bases. Germline assignment: CDR1 SQVTM and CDR2 ANQGSEA. The J segment lost 5 bases and the V segment lost 3 bases, leaving 7 bases of the junction unmatched. CDR3 length equals 14 residues. The DNA for the CDR3 is TGCAGCGTTGATGACGTAGACAGGGATCAGCCCCAGCATTTT. It translates to CSVDDVDRDQPQHF.

In its sample, this clonotype was seen a few times. Being one base from a much bigger clone, this may be a read error. The chain combines TRBV29-1 with TRBJ1-2, with D tentatively TRBD1 (6 bases). The CDR3 length is 15 residues. Germline V gene lookup returns CDR1 SQVTM and CDR2 ANQGSEA. CDR3 loop: CSVARDTLLNYGYAF. The CDR3 DNA reads as TGCAGCGTAGCTCGGGACACCTTATTAAACTATGGCTACGCCTTC.

As regards this clonotype: Since no conserved phenylalanine or tryptophan closes the CDR3, a read error is the likely cause. This chain uses TRBV7-2 with TRBJ1-4, with TRBD1 matching over 11 bases. CDR1 is SGHTA, CDR2 FQGNSA, per germline. CDR3 length: 14 amino acids. With V trimmed by 5 bases and J by 10 bases, 6 bases remained unmatched. The CDR3 DNA reads as TGTGCCAGCAGCCCGGGACAGGGGGAGGGAAAACTGTTTTCT. Protein product: CASSPGQGEGKLFS.

In the case of this clonotype: The junction departs from germline at one end; a sequencing error may be responsible. The chain combines TRBV12-3 or TRBV12-4 with TRBJ1-1; D unclear. This CDR3 spans 15 amino acids. As DNA, the CDR3 is TGTGCCAGCAGTTTGGGAGCCCTAGGAGGCACTGTAGCTTTCTTT. Its protein product is CASSLGALGGTVAFF.

This rearrangement joins TRBV29-1 to TRBJ1-6; D may be TRBD1 (6 bases). Germline CDR1 SQVTM, CDR2 ANQGSEA. This CDR3 has 13 amino acids. The CDR3 region has the DNA TGCAGTTACTCGAGGACAGTAGAGTCACCCCTCCACTTT. This translates into CSYSRTVESPLHF.